These 8 T cell receptor beta chains share one sample of origin, sequenced in a study of somatic mutations in cytotoxic T cells in rheumatoid arthritis. Sequencing used immunoSEQ multiplex PCR; TCRdb keeps in-frame clones, though not all of them. The repertoire holds around 24,000 clones, with 82% as singletons. The sample consisted of CD8+ T cells sorted from blood. The source of these receptors is a middle-aged man in good health.

The table lists this clone with a few counts. This chain uses TRBV29-1 with TRBJ2-7; perhaps TRBD1 as D (6 bases). This CDR3 has 16 residues. Germline V gene lookup returns CDR1 SQVTM and CDR2 ANQGSEA. Deletions cut 0 bases from V and 0 bases from J, with 15 bases between. The CDR3: CSVEDFDRIYSYEQYF. The CDR3 DNA follows: TGCAGCGTTGAAGATTTCGACAGGATCTACTCCTACGAGCAGTACTTC.

The chain uses TRBV6-7 and TRBJ2-2; D remains unclear. TRBV6-7 is given ORF status, its function remaining uncertain. The CDR3 is made up of 15 amino acids. V lost 2 bases to trimming and J lost 5 bases, with 12 bases between them. CDR3 in amino acids: CASSYEASGTGELFF. CDR3 in DNA: TGTGCCAGCAGTTACGAGGCTTCTGGAACCGGGGAGCTGTTTTTT.

This clone was seen a few times. The V gene is TRBV9, the J gene TRBJ2-3; 7 bases match TRBD2. The germline CDR1 and CDR2 sequences are SGDLS and YYNGEE. Losses at the gene ends were 4 bases for V and 0 bases for J; bases not matched to a gene: 8. The length of the CDR3 is 16 residues. The CDR3 nucleotides are TGTGCCAGCAGCCTCACTCACGGGAGGAGCACAGATACGCAGTATTTT. The encoded protein is CASSLTHGRSTDTQYF.

This clone was seen a single time. This chain connects TRBV15 to TRBJ2-1; maybe TRBD2 (5 bases). Deletions cut 0 bases from V and 6 bases from J, with 12 bases between. CDR1 is LNHNV, CDR2 YYDKDF, per germline (reference sequence). The CDR3 totals 15 residues. CDR3 in amino acids: CATSRDSVGINEQFF. The CDR3 region has the DNA TGTGCCACCAGCAGAGATTCTGTCGGGATCAATGAGCAGTTCTTC.

This chain uses TRBV4-1 with TRBJ2-6, with D possibly matching TRBD1 (6 bases). The CDR3 runs 17 residues. Trimming removed 1 base at V and 0 bases at J, with 10 bases between. In germline, CDR1 is MGHRA, CDR2 YSYEKL. CDR3: CASSQVTGSSGANVLTF. The CDR3, as DNA: TGCGCCAGCAGCCAAGTCACAGGGAGCTCTGGGGCCAACGTCCTGACTTTC.

This chain's CDR3 is CASSLEGGMNTEAFF. The CDR3 nucleotides are TGTGCCAGCAGCTTGGAGGGGGGGATGAACACTGAAGCTTTCTTT. The J gene is TRBJ1-1, the V gene TRBV7-9; TRBD1 is a possible D gene (6 bases). V dropped 3 bases and J dropped 0 bases, with 11 bases sitting between them. The CDR3 contains 15 residues. From germline, CDR1 is SEHNR and CDR2 FQNEAQ (reference sequence).

The CDR3 here is CASSASGTSGNEQYF. DNA of the CDR3: TGTGCCAGCAGCGCATCCGGGACTAGCGGGAACGAGCAGTACTTC. This sequence joins TRBV9 and TRBJ2-7; 13 bases line up with TRBD2. V lost 3 bases to trimming and J lost 5 bases; unmatched junction nucleotides: 5. This CDR3 contains 15 residues. The germline gives CDR1 SGDLS, CDR2 YYNGEE. Based on the CDR3 plus reference TRBV9 and TRBJ2-7, the full variable domain is DSGVTQTPKHLITATGQRVTLRCSPRSGDLSVYWYQQSLDQGLQFLIQYYNGEERAKGNILERFSAQQFPDLHSELNLSSLELGDSALYFCASSASGTSGNEQYFGPGTRLTVT.

This clone came up a few times. This chain joins TRBV10-3 and TRBJ2-7, with TRBD2 matching over 8 bases. The V gene's germline CDR1 is ENHRY and CDR2 SYGVKD. This CDR3 spans 15 amino acids. J lost 6 bases, V lost 3 bases, and 10 bases had no gene match. The CDR3 DNA is TGTGCCATCAGTGACAGAAGCGGGAGAGCGGCCGAGCAGTACTTC. Protein sequence: CAISDRSGRAAEQYF.